Listed here are 9 T cell receptor beta chains from one sample, sequenced in a study of cytomegalovirus exposure and HLA in healthy donors (dated by TCRdb to about 2017). Library construction relied on the immunoSEQ multiplex PCR assay. A mixture of 60 forward primers for TCR Vbeta segments and 13 reverse primers for TCR Jbeta segments was used in the multiplex PCR. TCRdb took this table from immuneACCESS and kept in-frame rearrangements with V and J called. Such tables lack part of the clones; where checked against another copy, unresolved V genes explain under half of the gap, and the rest is unexplained. This sample is represented by about 170,000 clones; 62% of them were singletons. The ten largest clones take up over 2.5% of the sample. Specimen: PBMCs. All receptors come from a man aged 35 to 55 in good health and CMV-seronegative.

V gene TRBV7-9 combines with J gene TRBJ2-3; D is perhaps TRBD2 (6 bases). CDR1 is SEHNR and CDR2 is FQNEAQ in the germline V gene (reference sequence). V lost 1 base and J 1 base, leaving 12 bases between the germline ends. This CDR3 has 16 amino acids. In DNA form, the CDR3 reads TGTGCCAGCAGCTTAGAATTGGGACTTCGCACAGATACGCAGTATTTT. Translation: CASSLELGLRTDTQYF.

The gene calls are TRBV7-9 and TRBJ2-5, with TRBD1 matching 10 bases. V was pared by 4 bases and J by 4 bases, with 12 bases of the junction left unmatched. The CDR3 has 17 residues. Per germline, CDR1 SEHNR and CDR2 FQNEAQ (reference sequence). The chain's CDR3 is CASSSGDRGGDRETQYF. The CDR3 nucleotides are TGTGCCAGCAGCTCAGGGGACAGGGGCGGGGACCGAGAGACCCAGTACTTC.

The V gene is TRBV27, the J gene TRBJ2-5; 11 nucleotides match TRBD1. Germline assignment: CDR1 MNHEY and CDR2 SMNVEV (reference sequence). Trimming took 6 bases from V and 5 from J; bases not matched to a gene: 8. There are 15 residues in the CDR3. CDR3 loop: CASRPGQGAWETQYF. CDR3 nucleotides: TGTGCCAGCAGACCCGGACAGGGGGCTTGGGAGACCCAGTACTTC.

This clone was seen repeatedly, ten times or more. The chain couples TRBV6-4 to TRBJ2-1; possibly TRBD2 for D (6 bases). Trimming pared 0 bases from V and 4 bases from J, leaving 10 bases between. The CDR3 is 15 residues long. Germline CDR1 is MRHNA and CDR2 is SNTAGT. The CDR3 DNA reads TGTGCCAGCAGTGACTCGGAGGGGAGTTACAATGAGCAGTTCTTC. This translates into CASSDSEGSYNEQFF.

This clone occurred a few times. This chain joins TRBV11-1 and TRBJ2-2, with 9 bases fitting TRBD1. CDR1 SGHAT and CDR2 FQDESV come from the germline V gene (reference sequence). CDR3 length: 15 amino acids. The J segment lost 3 bases and the V segment lost 7 bases, leaving 6 bases of the junction unmatched. This CDR3 reads CASTSRDRDTGELFF. Written as DNA, the CDR3 is TGTGCCAGCACCTCCCGGGACAGGGACACCGGGGAGCTGTTTTTT.

A few counts support this clone. The V and J genes are TRBV6-5 and TRBJ2-6; TRBD1 matches 8 bases. Trimming took 6 bases from V and 2 from J; bases not matched to a gene: 3. The germline V gene has CDR1 MNHEY and CDR2 SVGAGI. This CDR3 region has 15 residues. Here the CDR3 reads CASSAGGTGANVLTF. The CDR3, as DNA: TGTGCCAGCAGCGCAGGGGGCACTGGGGCCAACGTCCTGACTTTC.

The table lists this clone with a few counts. This sequence joins TRBV7-8 and TRBJ1-4; D might be TRBD1 (5 bases). Looked up from germline, CDR1 is SGHVS and CDR2 is FQNEAQ. Trimming took off 5 bases at V and 0 bases at J, with 16 bases between the two ends. The CDR3 spans 17 residues. The CDR3 here is CASSPARWGTTNEKLFF. The CDR3 nucleotides read TGTGCCAGCAGCCCCGCGAGGTGGGGCACAACTAATGAAAAACTGTTTTTT.

V and J are TRBV18 and TRBJ1-5; no firm D call. Germline V CDR1 and CDR2: KGHSH, LQKENI. The CDR3 length is 14 residues. V was trimmed by 6 bases and J by 5 bases, leaving 14 bases between them. Written as DNA, the CDR3 is TGTGCCAGCTCCCCCAGCGGGGTAGATCAGCCCCAGCATTTT. Protein: CASSPSGVDQPQHF.

This clone was seen only once. This chain connects TRBV2 to TRBJ2-1, with D possibly TRBD2 on 5 matching bases. Germline lookup yields CDR1 SNHLY and CDR2 FYNNEI. V was pared by 6 bases and J by 0 bases, with 12 bases between. This CDR3 has 15 residues. CDR3 bases: TGTGCCAGCAGACACAGCGGTAGCTCCTACAATGAGCAGTTCTTC. This sequence encodes CASRHSGSSYNEQFF. Drawing the rest from reference TRBV2 and TRBJ2-1, the complete variable domain is EPEVTQTPSHQVTQMGQEVILRCVPISNHLYFYWYRQILGQKVEFLVSFYNNEISEKSEIFDDQFSVERPDGSNFTLKIRSTKLEDSAMYFCASRHSGSSYNEQFFGPGTRLTVL.